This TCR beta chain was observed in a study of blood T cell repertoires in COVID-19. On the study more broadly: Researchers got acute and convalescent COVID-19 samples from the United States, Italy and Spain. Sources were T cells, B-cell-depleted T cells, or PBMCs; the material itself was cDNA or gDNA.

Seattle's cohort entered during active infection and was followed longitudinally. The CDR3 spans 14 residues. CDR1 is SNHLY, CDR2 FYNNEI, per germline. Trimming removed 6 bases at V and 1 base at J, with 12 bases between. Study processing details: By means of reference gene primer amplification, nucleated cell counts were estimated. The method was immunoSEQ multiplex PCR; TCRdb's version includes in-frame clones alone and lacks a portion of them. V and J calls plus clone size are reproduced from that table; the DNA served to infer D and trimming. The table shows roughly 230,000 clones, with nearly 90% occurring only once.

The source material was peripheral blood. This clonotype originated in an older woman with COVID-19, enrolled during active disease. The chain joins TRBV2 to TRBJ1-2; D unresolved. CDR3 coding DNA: TGTGCCAGCAGCAACCAGCGAGATAACTATGGCTACACCTTC. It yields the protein CASSNQRDNYGYTF.